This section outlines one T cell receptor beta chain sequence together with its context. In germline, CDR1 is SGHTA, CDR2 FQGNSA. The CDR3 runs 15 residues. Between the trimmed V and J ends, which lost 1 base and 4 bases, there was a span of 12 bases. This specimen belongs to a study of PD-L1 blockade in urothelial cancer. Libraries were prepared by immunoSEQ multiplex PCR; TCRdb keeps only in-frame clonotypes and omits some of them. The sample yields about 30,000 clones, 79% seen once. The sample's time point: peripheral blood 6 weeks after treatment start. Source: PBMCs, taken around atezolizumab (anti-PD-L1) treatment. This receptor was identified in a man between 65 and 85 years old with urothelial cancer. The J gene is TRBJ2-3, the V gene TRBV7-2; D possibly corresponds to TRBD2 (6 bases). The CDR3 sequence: CASSLGGGEADTQYF. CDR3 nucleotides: TGTGCCAGCAGCTTAGGCGGAGGGGAGGCAGATACGCAGTATTTT.